The source of this TCR beta chain is a study of blood T cell repertoires in COVID-19. About the research overall: Nucleic acid was either cDNA or gDNA, and it came from T cells, B-cell-depleted T cells, or PBMCs.

In the source study's methods: The authors estimated nucleated cell counts from reference gene primer amplification. The method was immunoSEQ multiplex PCR; TCRdb's version includes in-frame clones alone and lacks a portion of them. V and J calls and clone size are those listed in that table; D and trimming were worked out from the DNA. In the table there are approximately 84,000 clones, 60% to 75% of which are singletons. This CDR3 has 17 amino acids. Germline V gives CDR1 LNHDA, CDR2 SQIVND (reference sequence). Trimming cost V 3 bases and J 5 bases; bases outside gene matches: 12. The origin of this receptor is a man in his fifties or sixties with active or convalescent COVID-19. Input material: peripheral blood. This sequence joins TRBV19 and TRBJ2-5; 10 bases align to TRBD2. CDR3 protein: CASSIAPGASGGETQYF. CDR3 nucleotides: TGTGCCAGTAGTATCGCCCCAGGGGCTAGCGGGGGTGAGACCCAGTACTTC.